Listed below are T cell receptor beta chains from one sample, sequenced in a study of Ad26.COV2.S vaccination and SARS-CoV-2 variants. Repertoires were generated with immunoSEQ multiplex PCR, while TCRdb's copy carries only in-frame clones and drops some. This table has 510,000 or so clones, approximately 88% appearing once. Here the sequenced sample was peripheral blood, taken in a trial of Ad26.COV2.S vaccine versus placebo. The receptors here all came from a person between 18 and 59 years old who received the Ad26.COV2.S COVID-19 vaccine or a placebo. CDR3s leave out the opening cysteine and the closing phenylalanine or tryptophan. Each record gives: V gene, J gene, D gene, CDR3 protein. A D gene is named only where the DNA matches it firmly.

>TRBV7-9|TRBJ2-7|-
ASSGGGGSSYEQY
>TRBV28|TRBJ1-2|TRBD1
ASSLSPGTGIRGYT
>TRBV27|TRBJ2-1|-
ASSGLGRNEQF
>TRBV6-5|TRBJ1-3|-
ATQASSGNTIY
>TRBV4-2|TRBJ2-3|-
ASSRASTDTQY
>TRBV27|TRBJ1-1|-
ASSLSTGANTEAF
>TRBV6-4|TRBJ2-3|-
ASSDFPRTDTQY
>TRBV5-5|TRBJ2-3|TRBD2
ASRGLAESTDTQY
>TRBV28|TRBJ2-5|TRBD1
ASSSRTGLQETQY
>TRBV3-1/TRBV3-2|TRBJ1-5|-
ASSQGEGQPQH
>TRBV3-1/TRBV3-2|TRBJ2-1|TRBD2
ASSPLAGGSLTGNEQF
>TRBV28|TRBJ2-5|-
ASSPDGKRAQY
>TRBV25-1|TRBJ2-1|-
ASSGGEALLRHEQF
>TRBV28|TRBJ1-4|-
ASSPLTTTNEKLF
>TRBV28|TRBJ1-2|-
ASSFTDRIYGYT
>TRBV18|TRBJ1-3|-
ASSPPGVRIRRSGNTIY
>TRBV5-1|TRBJ2-5|TRBD2
ASSLGLRASGRAKQETQY
>TRBV7-2|TRBJ2-7|TRBD1
ASSLALNRGSSYEQY
>TRBV4-3|TRBJ2-2|-
ASSHPMGGNTGELF
>TRBV5-1|TRBJ2-7|-
ASSLGVIQEQY
>TRBV6-5|TRBJ1-5|TRBD1
ASAGQGQTQPQH
>TRBV7-3|TRBJ2-7|TRBD1
ASSFRQGYEQY
>TRBV11-2|TRBJ1-6|-
ASSLSDSENSPLH
>TRBV30|TRBJ2-2|TRBD1
AWSTRDSLYGELF
>TRBV7-6|TRBJ1-5|TRBD1
ASSLETGGNQPQH
>TRBV7-8|TRBJ2-1|-
ASSPGDSYNEQF
>TRBV7-2|TRBJ2-1|-
ASSSVPNNEQF
>TRBV7-4|TRBJ2-1|TRBD2
ASSLVGREGPGQHPEQF
>TRBV7-9|TRBJ2-7|-
ASSSPKGGDSVYEQY
>TRBV27|TRBJ2-7|-
ASSSLADGGQY
>TRBV5-4|TRBJ1-1|-
ASSLPEKVTEAF
>TRBV2|TRBJ1-6|-
ASSPGQYFNSPLH
>TRBV7-9|TRBJ1-1|TRBD1
ASSSGTGGVEAF
>TRBV27|TRBJ1-6|-
ASSLSDSLGSPLH
>TRBV2|TRBJ1-2|TRBD1
ASRGTAQINYGYT
>TRBV7-3|TRBJ2-6|-
ASSQSSGANVLT
>TRBV5-8|TRBJ2-5|TRBD2
ASSSGLAGGETQY
>TRBV7-9|TRBJ1-1|TRBD1
ASSSRDRGLLEAF
>TRBV12-3/TRBV12-4|TRBJ2-1|-
ASSFLDNEQF
>TRBV20-1|TRBJ1-2|-
SAHASYGYT
>TRBV2|TRBJ2-3|-
ASKVGPSTDTQY
>TRBV19|TRBJ2-7|-
ASSPGQPYEQY
>TRBV4-2|TRBJ2-4|-
ASSPKRGRVVDIQY
>TRBV5-1|TRBJ2-2|TRBD2
ASSRDSGSLASGELF
>TRBV10-3|TRBJ1-1|TRBD1
AISEFGQGTEAF
>TRBV2|TRBJ1-1|-
ASSGGREAEAF
>TRBV6-5|TRBJ2-2|TRBD1
ASISGTGSTGELF
>TRBV9|TRBJ2-5|-
ASSQGLNPAAQY
>TRBV4-3|TRBJ1-5|-
ASSQDWGNQPQH
>TRBV4-2|TRBJ2-7|TRBD1
ASSHLEGGRDRYEQY
>TRBV5-5|TRBJ2-3|TRBD1
ASSTPTGGSTDTQY
>TRBV5-1|TRBJ1-1|TRBD1
ASNSGTGARSSEAF
>TRBV19|TRBJ2-5|-
ASSVRVGGETQY
>TRBV28|TRBJ2-7|TRBD2
ASRAGGSSYEQY
>TRBV3-1/TRBV3-2|TRBJ2-3|-
ASSQDPGSTDTQY